This T cell receptor beta chain was profiled in a study of blood T cell repertoires in COVID-19. The J segment lost 3 bases and the V segment lost 5 bases, leaving 5 bases of the junction unmatched. The germline V gene encodes CDR1 SGHRS and CDR2 YFSETQ. The CDR3 length is 15 residues. TCRdb keeps only in-frame clones here, not all; method: immunoSEQ multiplex PCR. The sample holds some 400,000 clones, 70% to 90% seen once. The clonotype comes from a human donor in a cohort sampled during active COVID-19. The sample taken for sequencing was peripheral blood. The chain carries TRBV5-1 and TRBJ2-3; 11 bases are a match to TRBD2. In DNA, the CDR3 is TGCGCCAGCAGACCACTAGCGGGGGCAACAGATACGCAGTATTTT. Translated: CASRPLAGATDTQYF.